The 11 T cell receptor beta chains below were found in one sample sequenced in a study of patients and donors after allogeneic stem cell transplantation. TCRdb re-called the RT-PCR reads through MiXCR, storing one row per CDR3 protein. This table has approximately 170,000 distinct CDR3 sequences, around 28% appearing once. The sequenced material came from blood, either unsorted or a sorted T cell fraction (not recorded which). Source of these receptors: a human donor who was either an allogeneic HSCT recipient or a stem cell or donor lymphocyte infusion donor (not recorded which). It is not recorded whose cells these are; they may come from a transplant donor.

This chain uses TRBV7-6 with TRBJ2-2, with D possibly being TRBD2 (5 bases). V lost 3 bases to trimming and J lost 6 bases, with 8 bases between them. The CDR3 extends over 13 amino acids. CDR1 SGHVS and CDR2 FNYEAQ come from the germline V gene. The CDR3 bases are TGTGCCAGCAGCTTCTGGGGAGCCGGGGAGCTGTTTTTT. It encodes CASSFWGAGELFF. Full variable domain (missing parts from reference TRBV7-6 and TRBJ2-2): GAGVSQSPRYKVTKRGQDVALRCDPISGHVSLYWYRQALGQGPEFLTYFNYEAQQDKSGLPNDRFSAERPEGSISTLTIQRTEQRDSAMYRCASSFWGAGELFFGEGSRLTVL.

This clonotype has a handful of counts. The V gene is TRBV14, the J gene TRBJ2-7, with D possibly TRBD2 on 6 matching bases. The V end lost 4 bases, the J end lost 2 bases, and 18 bases lay between the germline ends. The CDR3 spans 16 residues. Germline lookup yields CDR1 SGHDN and CDR2 FVKESK. CDR3 in DNA: TGTGCCAGCAGCCGCGCCCTATCTAGCGTCACCTACGAGCAGTACTTC. It codes for CASSRALSSVTYEQYF.

The chain recombines TRBV7-9 with TRBJ2-1; 14 nucleotides line up with TRBD2. Germline CDR1 is SEHNR and CDR2 is FQNEAQ (reference sequence). V was clipped by 1 base and J by 10 bases; unmatched bases: 15. CDR3 length: 19 residues. The CDR3 nucleotides are TGTGCCAGCAGCTTAGTAGTCTCTCGACTAGCGGGAGGGGCAGAGGAGCAGTTCTTC. Amino acids: CASSLVVSRLAGGAEEQFF.

The J gene is TRBJ2-3, the V gene TRBV7-3; D perhaps matches TRBD2 (5 bases). The length of the CDR3 is 15 residues. Germline values: CDR1 SGHTA, CDR2 FQGTGA. Trimming removed 4 bases from V and 4 bases from J, with 15 bases in between. CDR3 DNA sequence: TGTGCCAGCAGCTCTAGAGGGAGAGCTCCAGATACGCAGTATTTT. This gives the protein CASSSRGRAPDTQYF.

This clonotype was seen a handful of times. The chain is built from TRBV28 and TRBJ1-2; D gene ambiguous. The CDR3 has 14 amino acids. The ends were cut back, 5 bases at V and 3 bases at J, with 13 bases in the middle. Germline V gene lookup returns CDR1 MDHEN and CDR2 SYDVKM. CDR3 in DNA: TGTGCCAGCAGTGTCGTTGGGCCTGACTATGGCTACACCTTC. Protein sequence: CASSVVGPDYGYTF.

V is TRBV2 and J is TRBJ2-1; D unclear. Between the trimmed V and J ends, which lost 3 bases and 3 bases, there was a span of 9 bases. Germline values: CDR1 SNHLY, CDR2 FYNNEI. The CDR3 is 14 residues long. The CDR3 region is CASSERLYYNEQFF. CDR3 DNA: TGTGCCAGCAGTGAGCGCTTGTACTACAATGAGCAGTTCTTC.

This chain uses TRBV20-1 with TRBJ1-5, with 7 bases identical to TRBD1. Germline trimming cut 3 bases from V and 0 bases from J; bases unmatched to any gene: 5. The CDR3 is 15 amino acids. Germline CDR1 DFQATT, CDR2 SNEGSKA (reference sequence). The CDR3 loop is CSARGQTLSNQPQHF. For the CDR3, the DNA is TGCAGTGCTAGGGGACAGACACTTAGCAATCAGCCCCAGCATTTT.

V is TRBV10-1 and J is TRBJ2-5; 8 bases align to TRBD1. The CDR3 is 12 residues long. Germline lookup yields CDR1 WNHNN and CDR2 SYGVQD (reference sequence). V lost 8 bases to trimming and J lost 6 bases; unmatched junction nucleotides: 5. The DNA of the CDR3 is TGCGCCAGCGGACAGGGAATGCAGACCCAGTACTTC. Its translation: CASGQGMQTQYF.

This clonotype has only a few counts. The V call is TRBV28, the J call TRBJ1-1; 8 nucleotides align to TRBD1. Germline CDR1 is MDHEN and CDR2 is SYDVKM. This CDR3 region has 13 residues. V was pared by 6 bases and J by 5 bases, with 5 bases of the junction left unmatched. The CDR3 protein is CASRDDRGTEAFF. CDR3 nucleotides: TGTGCCAGCAGGGACGACAGGGGAACTGAAGCTTTCTTT.

This clonotype came up many times. The J gene is TRBJ1-5, the V gene TRBV5-1; the D gene is possibly TRBD1 (6 bases). V lost 5 bases, J lost 3 bases, and 9 bases lay in between. The CDR3 totals 13 residues. The germline CDR1 and CDR2 sequences are SGHRS and YFSETQ. The DNA of the CDR3 is TGCGCCAGCAGTTGGGACATCAATCAGCCCCAGCATTTT. Translated: CASSWDINQPQHF.

This clonotype was found a few times. This chain connects TRBV6-5 to TRBJ2-5; TRBD1 is a possible D gene (6 bases). The CDR3 loop spans 11 amino acids. CDR1 and CDR2 (germline): MNHEY, SVGAGI. Deletions cut 7 bases from V and 5 bases from J, with 8 bases between. CDR3 region: CASTQGETQYF. The CDR3, as DNA: TGTGCCAGCACCCAGGGGGAGACCCAGTACTTC.